The 5 T cell receptor beta chains listed next were all sequenced from one sample in a study of T cell clonotyping in hematopoietic cell transplantation. Specified time point: recipient sample about 28 days before transplant, after cytoreduction. Repertoires were generated with immunoSEQ multiplex PCR, while TCRdb's copy carries only in-frame clones and drops some. This table has 25,000 to 35,000 clones, roughly three quarters appearing once. Material: peripheral blood mononuclear cells, obtained before stem cell transplant. These receptors were obtained from a man aged 50 to 60 with myelodysplastic syndrome. Some clones in this sample may be carry-over from other donors' samples.

V gene TRBV2 combines with J gene TRBJ2-1, with 9 bases lining up with TRBD2. The CDR3 is 16 amino acids. The germline CDR1 and CDR2 sequences are SNHLY and FYNNEI. J lost 1 base, V lost 2 bases, and 3 bases had no gene match. The CDR3 DNA is TGTGCCAGCAGTGAAAAAGGACTAGCGTCCTACAATGAGCAGTTCTTC. Protein product: CASSEKGLASYNEQFF.

J is TRBJ2-5 and V is TRBV5-1; possibly TRBD1 for D (5 bases). CDR1 and CDR2 (germline): SGHRS, YFSETQ. V lost 0 bases and J 7 bases, leaving 16 bases between the germline ends. The CDR3 runs 15 residues. The CDR3, as DNA: TGCGCCAGCAGCTTGGAAGGGGTATACTCGGGGACCCAGTACTTC. It translates to CASSLEGVYSGTQYF. The whole variable domain, remainder taken from reference TRBV5-1 and TRBJ2-5, is KAGVTQTPRYLIKTRGQQVTLSCSPISGHRSVSWYQQTPGQGLQFLFEYFSETQRNKGNFPGRFSGRQFSNSRSEMNVSTLELGDSALYLCASSLEGVYSGTQYFGPGTRLLVL.

The gene calls are TRBV5-1 and TRBJ2-3, with 14 bases aligning to TRBD2. This CDR3 has 15 residues. After removal of 4 bases from V and 6 bases from J, the junction contained 4 bases not matched to a gene. Germline CDR1 reads SGHRS; CDR2 reads YFSETQ. CDR3 coding DNA: TGCGCCAGCAGCGGGGGACTAGCGGGGGTTGATACGCAGTATTTT. Its translation: CASSGGLAGVDTQYF. Complete variable domain (other parts from reference TRBV5-1 and TRBJ2-3): KAGVTQTPRYLIKTRGQQVTLSCSPISGHRSVSWYQQTPGQGLQFLFEYFSETQRNKGNFPGRFSGRQFSNSRSEMNVSTLELGDSALYLCASSGGLAGVDTQYFGPGTRLTVL.

The chain recombines TRBV2 with TRBJ1-5; 8 bases are a match to TRBD1. The CDR3 is 15 residues long. After removal of 6 bases from V and 3 bases from J, the junction contained 7 bases not matched to a gene. Germline V CDR1 and CDR2: SNHLY, FYNNEI. This CDR3 reads CASSLDRGSNQPQHF. The CDR3 nucleotides are TGTGCCAGCAGCCTAGACAGGGGATCCAATCAGCCCCAGCATTTT.

This clone came up a few times. The gene calls are TRBV19 and TRBJ2-7, with D perhaps TRBD1 (6 bases). This CDR3 contains 13 residues. Per germline, CDR1 LNHDA and CDR2 SQIVND (reference sequence). V was pared by 1 base and J by 6 bases, with 10 bases between. CDR3 nucleotides: TGTGCCAGTAGTATAGGAACAGGGACCGAGCAGTACTTC. Protein: CASSIGTGTEQYF.